These 7 T cell receptor beta chains were all obtained from the same sample, sequenced in a study of CD8 T cells in ankylosing spondylitis. TCRdb re-derived calls from the 5' RACE reads in MiXCR, one entry per CDR3 protein. The table includes about 300,000 distinct CDR3 sequences, roughly 10% detected once. Source material: blood, either unsorted or a sorted T cell fraction (not recorded which). The source is a female donor with ankylosing spondylitis or in good health (not recorded which).

This clonotype was counted a few times. The chain joins TRBV5-1 to TRBJ1-5, with a possible D match to TRBD1 (5 bases). The V end was cut by 4 bases, the J end by 2 bases, with 13 bases between. This CDR3 has 15 residues. Germline loops: CDR1 SGHRS, CDR2 YFSETQ. CDR3 sequence (DNA): TGCGCCAGCAGCCCCTACGGGACGGGCAATCAGCCCCAGCATTTT. As protein: CASSPYGTGNQPQHF.

This clonotype was seen repeatedly, ten times or more. The chain joins TRBV21-1 to TRBJ2-3; the D call of TRBD1 is as the table states it, not checked on the DNA. TRBV21-1 constitutes a pseudogene. This CDR3 is 15 amino acids long. Written as DNA, the CDR3 is TGTGCCAGCACCACCATAAGGGGGAGCACAGATACGCAGTATTTT. Amino acid sequence: CASTTIRGSTDTQYF.

This clonotype was counted at least ten times. The rearrangement links TRBV29-1 to TRBJ2-7; 10 bases line up with TRBD1. Trimming took 1 base from V and 4 from J; bases not matched to a gene: 7. The CDR3 length is 15 residues. CDR1 SQVTM and CDR2 ANQGSEA come from the germline V gene. CDR3 DNA: TGCAGCGTTGAAGGTGGTGGACAGGGGGAATACGAGCAGTACTTC. This codes for CSVEGGGQGEYEQYF.

The sample holds many counts of this clonotype. The chain links TRBV5-1 to TRBJ2-5; D is perhaps TRBD2 (6 bases). V was pared by 0 bases and J by 4 bases, with 13 bases between. This CDR3 comprises 15 residues. Germline V gene data show CDR1 as SGHRS and CDR2 as YFSETQ. The CDR3 DNA reads as TGCGCCAGCAGCTTGGTTATGGAGGGTCCAGAGACCCAGTACTTC. Protein: CASSLVMEGPETQYF.

This clonotype was counted many times. The rearrangement joins TRBV28 to TRBJ1-1; no reliable D call. CDR3 size: 13 residues. The germline gives CDR1 MDHEN, CDR2 SYDVKM. Trimming removed 3 bases at V and 10 bases at J, with 15 bases between. CDR3 loop: CASSFLVGAPAFF. As DNA, the CDR3 is TGTGCCAGCAGTTTTTTGGTGGGCGCCCCAGCTTTCTTT.

Worth noting for this clonotype: This could be a read error, since a much larger clone is one nucleotide away. V is TRBV5-1 and J is TRBJ2-7; possible D gene TRBD2, 6 bases. In germline, CDR1 is SGHRS, CDR2 YFSETQ. V was shortened by 5 bases and J by 0 bases, with 15 bases between the two germline ends. The CDR3 has 15 residues. In DNA form, the CDR3 reads TGCGCCAGCAGGCGGGGAACATCGAACTCCTACGAGCAGTACTTC. Its protein product is CASRRGTSNSYEQYF.

This clonotype was counted between two and nine times. J is TRBJ2-7 and V is TRBV9; the match to TRBD1 covers 10 bases. The CDR3 sequence is 15 residues long. Germline CDR1 SGDLS, CDR2 YYNGEE. V lost 0 bases and J lost 6; bases outside the gene matches: 6. CDR3 in amino acids: CASSVDPGQGSEQYF. Written as DNA, the CDR3 is TGTGCCAGCAGCGTAGATCCGGGACAGGGGTCCGAGCAGTACTTC.